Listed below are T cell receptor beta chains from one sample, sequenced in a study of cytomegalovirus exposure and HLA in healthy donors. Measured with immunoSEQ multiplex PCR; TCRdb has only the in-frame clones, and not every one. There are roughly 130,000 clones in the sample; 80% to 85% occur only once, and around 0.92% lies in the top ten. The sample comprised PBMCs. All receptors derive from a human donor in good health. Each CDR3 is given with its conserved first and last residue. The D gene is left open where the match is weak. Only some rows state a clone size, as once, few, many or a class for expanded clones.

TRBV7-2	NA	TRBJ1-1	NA	CASSLLTGRGEAFF	TGTGCCAGCAGCCTTCTCACGGGTAGGGGTGAAGCTTTCTTT
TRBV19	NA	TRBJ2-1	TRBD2	CASSILADNEQFF	TGTGCCAGTAGTATTCTAGCGGACAATGAGCAGTTCTTC
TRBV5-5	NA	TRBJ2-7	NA	CASSLASGGPLVEQYF	TGTGCCAGCAGCTTGGCCTCGGGGGGCCCCCTGGTAGAGCAGTACTTC
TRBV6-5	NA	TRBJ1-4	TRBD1	CASSATGTGNEKLFF	TGTGCCAGCAGTGCGACCGGGACAGGCAATGAAAAACTGTTTTTT
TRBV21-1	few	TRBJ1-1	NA	CASSKGDRDENTEAFF	TGTGCCAGCAGCAAAGGGGACAGGGATGAGAACACTGAAGCTTTCTTT
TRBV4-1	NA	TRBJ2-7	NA	CASSQDGTRPYEQYF	TGCGCCAGCAGCCAAGACGGGACAAGGCCTTACGAGCAGTACTTC
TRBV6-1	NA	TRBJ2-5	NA	CASRFVTTQETQYF	TGTGCCAGCCGGTTCGTCACCACCCAAGAGACCCAGTACTTC
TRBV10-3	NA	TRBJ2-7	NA	CAISDLARGNEQYF	TGTGCCATCAGTGACTTGGCGCGCGGGAACGAGCAGTACTTC
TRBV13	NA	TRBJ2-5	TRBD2	CASSLGPSGDQETQYF	TGTGCCAGCAGCTTAGGACCTAGCGGGGACCAAGAGACCCAGTACTTC
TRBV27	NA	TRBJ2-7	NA	CASSLRGDNEQYF	TGTGCCAGCAGTTTAAGAGGGGACAACGAGCAGTACTTC
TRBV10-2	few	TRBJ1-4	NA	CASRDSRNEKLFF	TGCGCCAGCAGGGACAGTCGTAATGAAAAACTGTTTTTT
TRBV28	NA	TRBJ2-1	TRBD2	CASSLSKAGASYNEQFF	TGTGCCAGCAGTTTATCAAAAGCGGGGGCCTCCTACAATGAGCAGTTCTTC
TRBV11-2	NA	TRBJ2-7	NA	CASSFVVYDEQYF	TGTGCCAGCAGCTTCGTAGTTTATGACGAGCAGTACTTC
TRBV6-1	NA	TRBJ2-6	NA	CASTRLSGANVLTF	TGTGCCAGCACTAGGCTATCTGGGGCCAACGTCCTGACTTTC
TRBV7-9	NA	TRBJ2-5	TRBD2	CASSLGAGGTYQETQYF	TGTGCCAGCAGCTTAGGGGCGGGGGGCACGTACCAAGAGACCCAGTACTTC
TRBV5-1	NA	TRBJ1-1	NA	CASSLGDGGNTEAFF	TGCGCCAGCAGCTTGGGGGACGGGGGGAACACTGAAGCTTTCTTT
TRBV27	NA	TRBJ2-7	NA	CASIFGDNYEQYF	TGTGCCAGCATATTTGGAGATAACTACGAGCAGTACTTC
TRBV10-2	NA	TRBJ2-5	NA	CASSDLGGAETQYF	TGCGCCAGCAGTGACCTCGGGGGAGCGGAGACCCAGTACTTC
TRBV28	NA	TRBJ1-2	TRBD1	CASKIAGGFSGYTF	TGTGCCAGTAAAATTGCAGGGGGGTTCTCTGGCTACACCTTC
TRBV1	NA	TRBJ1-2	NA	CTSSKKTGQGLRRYDYGYTF	TGCACCAGCAGCAAAAAGACGGGACAAGGTTTGAGGAGATACGACTATGGCTACACCTTC
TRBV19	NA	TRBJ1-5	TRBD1	CASSFGQGGNQPQHF	TGTGCCAGTAGTTTTGGACAGGGGGGAAATCAGCCCCAGCATTTT
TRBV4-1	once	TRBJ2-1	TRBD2	CASSRRGDSYNEQFF	TGCGCCAGCAGCCGCCGGGGGGACTCCTACAATGAGCAGTTCTTC
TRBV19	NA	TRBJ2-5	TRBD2	CASSTGGVETQYF	TGTGCCAGTAGTACGGGAGGGGTGGAGACCCAGTACTTC
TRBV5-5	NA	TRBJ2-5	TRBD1	CASSQTGTGGIFEETQYF	TGTGCCAGCAGCCAAACCGGGACAGGGGGTATCTTTGAGGAGACCCAGTACTTC
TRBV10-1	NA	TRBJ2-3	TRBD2	CASSEGRLAGSSSTDTQYF	TGCGCCAGCAGTGAGGGAAGGCTAGCGGGGAGTTCTAGCACAGATACGCAGTATTTT
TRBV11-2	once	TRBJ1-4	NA	CASSLELGRAREKLFF	TGTGCCAGCAGCTTAGAATTGGGCCGAGCCCGCGAAAAACTGTTTTTT
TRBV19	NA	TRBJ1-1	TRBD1	CASSRGQGIMNTEAFF	TGTGCCAGTAGTAGGGGACAGGGGATCATGAACACTGAAGCTTTCTTT
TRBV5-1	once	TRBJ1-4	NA	CASSLPGINEKLFF	TGCGCCAGCAGCTTGCCCGGGATCAATGAAAAACTGTTTTTT
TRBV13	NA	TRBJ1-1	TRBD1	CASSWDRGRTGEAFF	TGTGCCAGCAGTTGGGACAGGGGGCGTACGGGTGAAGCTTTCTTT
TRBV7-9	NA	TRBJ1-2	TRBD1	CASSRQGGQAIGYTF	TGTGCCAGCAGTCGTCAGGGCGGACAGGCTATAGGCTACACCTTC
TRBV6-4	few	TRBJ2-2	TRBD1	CASSDSRTGPTGELFF	TGTGCCAGCAGTGACTCGAGGACAGGGCCGACCGGGGAGCTGTTTTTT
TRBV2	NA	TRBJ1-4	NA	CASIGSEALEKLFF	TGTGCCAGCATAGGATCGGAGGCGCTAGAAAAACTGTTTTTT
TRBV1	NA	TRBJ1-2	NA	CTSSHPQGSGQQKSLYGYTF	TGCACCAGCAGCCATCCTCAGGGTTCCGGACAGCAAAAAAGTTTGTACGGCTACACCTTC
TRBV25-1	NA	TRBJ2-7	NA	CASSSSGDPSEQYF	TGTGCCAGCAGTTCCTCGGGGGACCCAAGCGAGCAGTACTTC
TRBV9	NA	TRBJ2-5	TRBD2	CASSSGTSGPFQETQYF	TGTGCCAGCAGCTCCGGGACTAGCGGGCCCTTCCAAGAGACCCAGTACTTC
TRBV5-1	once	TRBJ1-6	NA	CASSFYFERGPNSPLHF	TGCGCCAGCAGCTTTTATTTTGAGAGAGGCCCCAATTCACCCCTCCACTTT
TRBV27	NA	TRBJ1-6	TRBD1	CASSFTGQGGGSYNSPLHF	TGTGCCAGCAGTTTTACTGGGCAGGGGGGTGGCTCCTATAATTCACCCCTCCACTTT
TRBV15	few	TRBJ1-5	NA	CATSSTDSPDQPQHF	TGTGCCACCAGCAGTACTGACAGTCCGGATCAGCCCCAGCATTTT
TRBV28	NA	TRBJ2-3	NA	CASSVQDWTDTQYF	TGTGCCAGCAGCGTACAGGATTGGACAGATACGCAGTATTTT
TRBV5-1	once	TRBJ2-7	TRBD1	CASSLWTGASSYEQYF	TGCGCCAGCAGCTTATGGACAGGTGCCAGCTCCTACGAGCAGTACTTC
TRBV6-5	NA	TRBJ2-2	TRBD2	CASSYTSGVYTGELFF	TGTGCCAGCAGTTATACTAGCGGGGTATACACCGGGGAGCTGTTTTTT
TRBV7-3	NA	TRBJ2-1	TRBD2	CASSLRLASGGEQFF	TGTGCCAGCAGCTTAAGATTGGCTAGCGGGGGGGAACAGTTCTTC
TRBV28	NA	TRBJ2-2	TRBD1	CASSSDPGTGGTGELFF	TGTGCCAGCAGTTCAGACCCCGGGACAGGGGGCACCGGGGAGCTGTTTTTT
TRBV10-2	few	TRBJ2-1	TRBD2	CASKSGGSYNEQFF	TGCGCCAGCAAGAGCGGGGGCTCCTACAATGAGCAGTTCTTC
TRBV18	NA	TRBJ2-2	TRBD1	CASSPLDRGETGELFF	TGTGCCAGCTCACCACTCGACAGGGGGGAGACCGGGGAGCTGTTTTTT
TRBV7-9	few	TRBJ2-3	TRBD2	CASSPLAGGSDTQYF	TGTGCCAGCAGCCCACTAGCGGGGGGGAGTGATACGCAGTATTTT
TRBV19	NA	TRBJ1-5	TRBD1	CASSLQPGQPPNQPQHF	TGTGCCAGTAGCCTTCAGCCGGGACAGCCTCCCAATCAGCCCCAGCATTTT
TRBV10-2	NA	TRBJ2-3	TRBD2	CASRTSESRPDTQYF	TGCGCCAGCAGAACTAGCGAAAGTAGGCCAGATACGCAGTATTTT
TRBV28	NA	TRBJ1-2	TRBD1	CASSPLTGFFGYTF	TGTGCCAGCAGTCCCCTGACAGGGTTTTTTGGCTACACCTTC
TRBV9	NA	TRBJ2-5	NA	CASSVVGAYQETQYF	TGTGCCAGCAGCGTAGTTGGGGCGTACCAAGAGACCCAGTACTTC
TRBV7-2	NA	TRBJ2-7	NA	CASSPRPGSEQYF	TGTGCCAGCAGCCCAAGACCGGGTTCCGAGCAGTACTTC
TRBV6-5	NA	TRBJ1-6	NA	CASSETQNNSPLHF	TGTGCCAGCAGTGAAACACAGAATAATTCACCCCTCCACTTT
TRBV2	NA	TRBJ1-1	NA	CASLRREDTEAFF	TGTGCCAGCCTGCGACGGGAGGACACTGAAGCTTTCTTT
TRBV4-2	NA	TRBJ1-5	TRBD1	CASSQYRGSHQPQHF	TGTGCCAGCAGCCAATACAGGGGCAGCCATCAGCCCCAGCATTTT
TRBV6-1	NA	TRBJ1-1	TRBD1	CASRTTGRDTEAFF	TGTGCCAGCAGGACGACAGGGAGAGACACTGAAGCTTTCTTT
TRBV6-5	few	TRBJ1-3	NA	CASSYSQAVGNTIYF	TGTGCCAGCAGTTACTCGCAGGCTGTCGGAAACACCATATATTTT
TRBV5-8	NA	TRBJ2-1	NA	CASSLYSGYNEQFF	TGTGCCAGCAGCTTATATTCAGGCTACAATGAGCAGTTCTTC
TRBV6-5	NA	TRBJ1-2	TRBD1	CASSTGDSANYGYTF	TGTGCCAGCAGTACAGGGGACTCAGCTAACTATGGCTACACCTTC